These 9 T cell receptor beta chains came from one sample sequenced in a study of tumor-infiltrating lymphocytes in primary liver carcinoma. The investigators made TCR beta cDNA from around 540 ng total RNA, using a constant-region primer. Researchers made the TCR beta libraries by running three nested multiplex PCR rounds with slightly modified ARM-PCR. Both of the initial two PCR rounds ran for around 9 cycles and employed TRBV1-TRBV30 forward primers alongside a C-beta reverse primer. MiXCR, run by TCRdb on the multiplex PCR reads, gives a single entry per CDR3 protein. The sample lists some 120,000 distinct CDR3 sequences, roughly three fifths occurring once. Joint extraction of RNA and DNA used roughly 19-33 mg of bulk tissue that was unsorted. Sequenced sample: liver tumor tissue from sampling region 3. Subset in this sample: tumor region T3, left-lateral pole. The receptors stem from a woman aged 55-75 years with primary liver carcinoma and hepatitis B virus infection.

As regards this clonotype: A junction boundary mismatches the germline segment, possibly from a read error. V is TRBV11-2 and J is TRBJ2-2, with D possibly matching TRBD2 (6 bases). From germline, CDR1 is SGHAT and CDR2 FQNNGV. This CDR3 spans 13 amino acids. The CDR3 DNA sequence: TGTGCCAGCAACTTAGATGGGACTGGGGAGCTGCTTTTT. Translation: CASNLDGTGELLF.

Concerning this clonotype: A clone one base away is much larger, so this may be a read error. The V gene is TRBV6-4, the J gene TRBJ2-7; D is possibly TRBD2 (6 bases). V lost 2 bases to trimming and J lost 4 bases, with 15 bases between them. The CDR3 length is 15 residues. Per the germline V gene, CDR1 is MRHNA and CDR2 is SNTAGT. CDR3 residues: CASSDHSGGDYEQYF. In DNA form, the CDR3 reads TGTGCCAGCAGTGACCACTCTGGAGGGGATTACGAGCAGTACTTC.

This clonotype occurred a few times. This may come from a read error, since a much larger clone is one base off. CDR3 protein: CASSYGPSAYEQYF. The CDR3 DNA reads TGTGCCAGCAGTTACGGGCCTAGCGCCTACGAGCAGTACTTC. This chain connects TRBV6-5 to TRBJ2-7; D perhaps matches TRBD2 (6 bases). V was shortened by 2 bases and J by 2 bases, with 10 bases between the two germline ends. The V gene's germline CDR1 is MNHEY and CDR2 SVGAGI. The CDR3 runs 14 residues.

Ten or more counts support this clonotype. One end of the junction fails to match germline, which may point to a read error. The CDR3: CAGSYSPSGRNEQYF. The CDR3 bases are TGTGCCGGCAGTTACTCTCCTAGCGGGAGAAATGAGCAGTACTTC. The chain carries TRBV6-2 or TRBV6-3 and TRBJ2-7, with 10 positions matching TRBD2. Germline CDR1 is MNHEY and CDR2 is SVGEGT. This CDR3 comprises 15 residues.

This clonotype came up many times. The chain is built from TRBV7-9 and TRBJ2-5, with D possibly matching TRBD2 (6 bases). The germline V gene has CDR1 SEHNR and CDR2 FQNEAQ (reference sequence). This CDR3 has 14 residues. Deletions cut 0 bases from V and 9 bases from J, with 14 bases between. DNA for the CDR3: TGTGCCAGCAGCTTAGCGGGCAGGGAGGAGTCCCAGTACTTC. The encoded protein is CASSLAGREESQYF.

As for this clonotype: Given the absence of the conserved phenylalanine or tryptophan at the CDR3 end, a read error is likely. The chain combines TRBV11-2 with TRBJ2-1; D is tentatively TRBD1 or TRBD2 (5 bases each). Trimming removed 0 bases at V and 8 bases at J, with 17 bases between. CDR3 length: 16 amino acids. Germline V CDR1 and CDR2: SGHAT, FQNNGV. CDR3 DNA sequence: TGTGCCAGCAGCTTAGATCTGACGGGTGGGGACGATGAGCAGTTCCCC. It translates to CASSLDLTGGDDEQFP.

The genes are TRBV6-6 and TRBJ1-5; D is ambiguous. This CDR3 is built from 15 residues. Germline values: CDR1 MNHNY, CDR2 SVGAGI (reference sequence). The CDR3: CDNSYGGSSNQPQHF. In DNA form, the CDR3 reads TGTGACAACAGTTACGGTGGATCTAGCAATCAGCCCCAGCATTTT.

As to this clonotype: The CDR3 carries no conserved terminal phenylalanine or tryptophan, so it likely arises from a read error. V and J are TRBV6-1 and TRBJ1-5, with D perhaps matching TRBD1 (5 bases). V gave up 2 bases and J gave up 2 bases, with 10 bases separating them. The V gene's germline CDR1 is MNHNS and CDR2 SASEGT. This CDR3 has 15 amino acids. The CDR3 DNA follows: TGTGCCAGCAGTGAATTGGGGGAAGGCAATCAGCCCCAGCATTAT. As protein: CASSELGEGNQPQHY.

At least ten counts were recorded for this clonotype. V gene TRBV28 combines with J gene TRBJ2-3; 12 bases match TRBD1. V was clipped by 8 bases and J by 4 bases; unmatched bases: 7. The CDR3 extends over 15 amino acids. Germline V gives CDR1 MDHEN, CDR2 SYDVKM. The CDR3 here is CASWPGQGAADTQYF. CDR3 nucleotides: TGTGCCAGCTGGCCGGGACAGGGGGCCGCAGATACGCAGTATTTT.